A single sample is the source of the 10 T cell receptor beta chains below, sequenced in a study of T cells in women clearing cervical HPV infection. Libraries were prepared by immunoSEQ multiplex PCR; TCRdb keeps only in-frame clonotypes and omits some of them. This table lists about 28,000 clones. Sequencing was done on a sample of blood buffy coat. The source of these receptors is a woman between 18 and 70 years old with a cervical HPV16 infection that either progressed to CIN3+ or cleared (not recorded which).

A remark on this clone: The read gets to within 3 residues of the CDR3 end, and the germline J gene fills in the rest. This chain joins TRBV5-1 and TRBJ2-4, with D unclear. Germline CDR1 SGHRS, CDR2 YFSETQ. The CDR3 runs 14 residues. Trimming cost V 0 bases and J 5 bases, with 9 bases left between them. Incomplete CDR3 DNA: TGCGCCAGCAGCTTGGGTCAGATTGAAAACATT. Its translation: CASSLGQIENI. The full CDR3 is CASSLGQIENIQYF. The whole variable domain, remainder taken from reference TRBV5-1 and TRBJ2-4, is KAGVTQTPRYLIKTRGQQVTLSCSPISGHRSVSWYQQTPGQGLQFLFEYFSETQRNKGNFPGRFSGRQFSNSRSEMNVSTLELGDSALYLCASSLGQIENIQYFGAGTRLSVL.

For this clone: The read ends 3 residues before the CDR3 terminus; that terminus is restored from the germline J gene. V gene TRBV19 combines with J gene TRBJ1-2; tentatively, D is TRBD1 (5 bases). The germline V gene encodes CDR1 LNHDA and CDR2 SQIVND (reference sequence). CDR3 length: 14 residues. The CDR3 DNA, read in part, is TGTGCCAGTAGTATAGGGGACTCTAACTACGAC. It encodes CASSIGDSNYD. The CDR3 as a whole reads CASSIGDSNYDYTF.

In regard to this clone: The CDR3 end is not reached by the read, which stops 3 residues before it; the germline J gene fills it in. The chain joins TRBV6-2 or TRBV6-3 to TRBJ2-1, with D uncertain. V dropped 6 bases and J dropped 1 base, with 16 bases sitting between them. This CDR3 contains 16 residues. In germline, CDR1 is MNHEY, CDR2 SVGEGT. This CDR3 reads CASRMEILGSYNEQFF. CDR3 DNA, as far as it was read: TGTGCCAGCAGAATGGAAATACTCGGGTCCTACAATGAG.

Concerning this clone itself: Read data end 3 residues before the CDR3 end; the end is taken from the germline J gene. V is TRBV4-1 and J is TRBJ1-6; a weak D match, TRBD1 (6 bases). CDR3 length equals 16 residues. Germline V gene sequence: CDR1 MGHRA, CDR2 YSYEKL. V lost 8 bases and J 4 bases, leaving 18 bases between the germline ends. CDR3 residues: CASSDSTGLYNSPLHF. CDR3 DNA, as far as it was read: TGCGCCAGCTCCGATTCCACAGGGCTTTATAATTCACCC.

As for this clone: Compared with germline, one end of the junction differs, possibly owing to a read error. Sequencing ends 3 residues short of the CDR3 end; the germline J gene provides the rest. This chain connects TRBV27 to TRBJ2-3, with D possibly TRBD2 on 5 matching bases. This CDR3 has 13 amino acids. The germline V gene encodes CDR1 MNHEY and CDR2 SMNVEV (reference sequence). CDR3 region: CASSLRVSETQYF. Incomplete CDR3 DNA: TGTGCCAGCAGTTTGAGGGTTTCAGAGACG.

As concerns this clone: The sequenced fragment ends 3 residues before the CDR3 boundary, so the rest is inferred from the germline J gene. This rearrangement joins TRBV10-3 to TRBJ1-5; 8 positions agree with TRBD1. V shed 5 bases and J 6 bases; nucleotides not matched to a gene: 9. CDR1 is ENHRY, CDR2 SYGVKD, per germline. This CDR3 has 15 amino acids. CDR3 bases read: TGTGCCATCAGTAAGGACAGGGATAAGAGTCAGCCC. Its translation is CAISKDRDKSQP. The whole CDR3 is CAISKDRDKSQPQHF.

The part of the CDR3 DNA that was read is TGTGCCAGCAGCCTCCTCTTGGTACAGGGAGAGACC. Translating gives CASSLLLVQGET. The entire CDR3 sequence reads CASSLLLVQGETQYF. The genes are TRBV7-2 and TRBJ2-5; perhaps TRBD1 as D (6 bases). The read falls 3 residues short of the CDR3 end, and the missing part is taken from the germline J gene. This CDR3 is built from 15 residues. Looked up from germline, CDR1 is SGHTA and CDR2 is FQGNSA. The germline V and J ends were trimmed by 5 bases and 4 bases, with 17 bases remaining between them.

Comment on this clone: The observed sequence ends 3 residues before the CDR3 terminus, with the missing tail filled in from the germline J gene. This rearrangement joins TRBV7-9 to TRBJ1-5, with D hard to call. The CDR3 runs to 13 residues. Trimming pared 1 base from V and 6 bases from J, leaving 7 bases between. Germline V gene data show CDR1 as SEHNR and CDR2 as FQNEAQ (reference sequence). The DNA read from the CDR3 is TGTGCCAGCAGCTTAGAGGGCCGTCAGCCC. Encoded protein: CASSLEGRQP. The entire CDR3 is CASSLEGRQPQHF. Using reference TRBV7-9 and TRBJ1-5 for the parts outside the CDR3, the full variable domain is DTGVSQNPRHKITKRGQNVTFRCDPISEHNRLYWYRQTLGQGPEFLTYFQNEAQLEKSRLLSDRFSAERPKGSFSTLEIQRTEQGDSAMYLCASSLEGRQPQHFGDGTRLSIL.

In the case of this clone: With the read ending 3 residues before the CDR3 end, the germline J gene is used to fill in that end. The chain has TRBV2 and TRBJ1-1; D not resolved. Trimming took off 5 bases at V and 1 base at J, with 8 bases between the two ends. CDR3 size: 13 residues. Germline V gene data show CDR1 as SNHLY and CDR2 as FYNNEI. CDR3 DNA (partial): TGTGCCAGCAGTCAACAGTGGAACACTGAA. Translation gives CASSQQWNTE. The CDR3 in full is CASSQQWNTEAFF.

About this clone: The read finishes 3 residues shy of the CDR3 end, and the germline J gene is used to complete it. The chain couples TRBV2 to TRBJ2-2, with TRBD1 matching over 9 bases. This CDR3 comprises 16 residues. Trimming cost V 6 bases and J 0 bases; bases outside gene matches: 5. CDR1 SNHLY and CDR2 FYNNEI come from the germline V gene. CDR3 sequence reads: CASSRDRVTNTGELFF. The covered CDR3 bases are TGTGCCAGCAGCCGGGACAGGGTCACGAACACCGGGGAG.